The clone carrying this T cell receptor (beta chain) was seen repeatedly, ten times or more. The sample comes from a study of T-cell reconstitution after alpha-beta-depleted transplantation in children. Unique molecular identifiers were used to barcode this TCRbeta library. TCRdb fed the PCR reads into MiXCR, producing one record per CDR3 protein. Among around 600,000 distinct CDR3 sequences, about 15% were seen once, and the ten largest hold 1.1%. V dropped 6 bases and J dropped 3 bases, with 13 bases sitting between them. There are 14 residues in the CDR3. The sequence derives from a human donor who donated a stem cell graft to a child with acute myeloid leukemia. This specimen consisted of PBMCs from the stem cell graft donor, obtained from the stem cell graft. This chain connects TRBV12-3 or TRBV12-4 to TRBJ2-3; maybe TRBD2 (7 bases). The CDR3 bases are TGTGCCAGCAGAAAGGGGGGGACTACAGATACGCAGTATTTT. Translating gives CASRKGGTTDTQYF.